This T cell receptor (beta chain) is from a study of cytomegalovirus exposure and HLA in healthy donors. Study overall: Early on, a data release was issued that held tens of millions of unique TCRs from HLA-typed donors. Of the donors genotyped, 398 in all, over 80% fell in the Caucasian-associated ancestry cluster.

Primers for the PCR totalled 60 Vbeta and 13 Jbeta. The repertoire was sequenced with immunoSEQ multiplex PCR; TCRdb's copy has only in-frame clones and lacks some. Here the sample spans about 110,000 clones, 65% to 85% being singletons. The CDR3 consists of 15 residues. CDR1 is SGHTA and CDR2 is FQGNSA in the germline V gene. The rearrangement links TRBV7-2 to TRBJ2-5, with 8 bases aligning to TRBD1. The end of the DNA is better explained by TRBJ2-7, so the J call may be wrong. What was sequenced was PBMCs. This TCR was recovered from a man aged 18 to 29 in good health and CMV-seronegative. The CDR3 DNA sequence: TGTGCCAGCAGCTACGGACAGGGAGTCCCCTACGAGCAGTACTTC. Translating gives CASSYGQGVPYEQYF.